The entry below describes one T cell receptor (beta chain). The antigen remains unidentified. These data come from a study of T cells expressing NK-cell markers. Study at large: Seven of the eight sequenced donors were classified as HCMV-seropositive, and one was classified as seronegative. Study-wide points: What remained unclear was the HCMV specificity of expanded NKG2C+ T cell clones. Of the CD8+ T cell pool in over 5 donors, roughly 1.0-8% was accounted for by dominant NKG2C+ clonotypes.

Germline V lookup: CDR1 DFQATT, CDR2 SNEGSKA (reference sequence). This CDR3 has 14 amino acids. TCRdb re-called the 5' RACE reads; every CDR3 protein appears as one record, without DNA. Its table lists about 2,200 distinct CDR3 sequences. The chain carries TRBV20-1 and TRBJ2-5; no DNA is available, so the TRBD2 call from TCRdb remains unchecked. This TCR derives from a woman between 18 and 29 years old in good health. Sequenced sample: blood T cells: a sorted CD56 or NKG2C T cell subset, CD4+ or CD8+ T cells, or bulk PBMC T cells (not recorded which). Here the CDR3 reads CSARSGTSQETQYF.